The 16 T cell receptor beta chains reported below all come from one sample, sequenced in a study of blood T cell repertoires in COVID-19. TCRdb's copy holds only in-frame clones and misses some; the assay was immunoSEQ multiplex PCR. The data show over 200,000 clones, nearly 90% seen once. Sequenced material: peripheral blood. These receptors were collected from a woman aged 18-30 years who had recovered from COVID-19.

The V and J genes are TRBV29-1 and TRBJ1-1, with 11 bases that match TRBD1. CDR1 and CDR2 (germline): SQVTM, ANQGSEA. This CDR3 spans 15 amino acids. The CDR3 region is CNTFTPGQGDTEAFF. As DNA, the CDR3 is TGCAACACATTCACCCCGGGACAGGGGGACACTGAAGCTTTCTTT.

This rearrangement joins TRBV5-6 to TRBJ2-7, with TRBD1 matching 9 bases. From germline, CDR1 is SGHDT and CDR2 YYEEEE. The CDR3 consists of 16 residues. The ends lost 4 bases at V and 6 bases at J; junction bases unmatched: 14. CDR3 DNA: TGTGCCAGCAGCCCAAACGTCGGACAGGGGTTCGGCGAGCAGTACTTC. Translation: CASSPNVGQGFGEQYF.

V and J are TRBV18 and TRBJ1-5; D possibly corresponds to TRBD1 (6 bases). The CDR3 length is 15 residues. Trimming pared 4 bases from V and 4 bases from J, leaving 14 bases between. Germline assignment: CDR1 KGHSH and CDR2 LQKENI. The CDR3 DNA reads as TGTGCCAGCTCACGAATTACAGGGTCTAATCAGCCCCAGCATTTT. Amino acids: CASSRITGSNQPQHF.

The DNA for the CDR3 is TGTGCCAGTAGTGCCCAGGGGAGCACTGAAGCTTTCTTT. Amino acid sequence: CASSAQGSTEAFF. The chain couples TRBV19 to TRBJ1-1; TRBD1 is a possible D gene (6 bases). The CDR3 sequence is 13 residues long. Germline-derived CDR1 and CDR2 are LNHDA and SQIVND (reference sequence). The V and J ends lost 5 bases and 4 bases respectively, with 11 bases between them.

The genes are TRBV4-1 and TRBJ2-1; 8 bases map to TRBD2. V lost 4 bases and J lost 8; bases outside the gene matches: 7. Germline V gene lookup returns CDR1 MGHRA and CDR2 YSYEKL. This CDR3 is 14 amino acids long. The CDR3 DNA reads TGCGCCAGCAGCCCCTTAGCGGGGTCTGATGAGCAGTTCTTC. The encoded protein is CASSPLAGSDEQFF.

The chain is built from TRBV11-1 and TRBJ2-6; D remains unclear. This CDR3 is built from 16 residues. With 0 bases removed from V and 0 bases from J, the gap between germline ends came to 6 bases. Germline CDR1 reads SGHAT; CDR2 reads FQDESV (reference sequence). CDR3 sequence reads: CASSLAWSSGANVLTF. The DNA of the CDR3 is TGTGCCAGCAGCTTAGCGTGGAGCTCTGGGGCCAACGTCCTGACTTTC.

This clone was counted a single time. V and J are TRBV18 and TRBJ1-2; D unresolved. V was cut by 1 base and J by 3 bases, with 15 bases left in between. Germline V gene lookup returns CDR1 KGHSH and CDR2 LQKENI. The CDR3 loop spans 16 amino acids. The CDR3 protein is CASSPRTGRTYYGYTF. DNA of the CDR3: TGTGCCAGCTCACCACGAACGGGCAGGACTTACTATGGCTACACCTTC.

The V and J genes are TRBV21-1 and TRBJ2-1; TRBD1, as called in the table, went unchecked against the DNA. TRBV21-1 is classified as a pseudogene. The CDR3 extends over 12 amino acids. DNA of the CDR3: TGTGCCAGCAGCAAAAAAACAGGGGGGACGTTCTTC. As protein: CASSKKTGGTFF.

Notes on this clone: The germline gene is not matched at one end of the junction; a read error may be the cause. The chain joins TRBV7-9 to TRBJ1-6, with unresolved D. The germline V gene encodes CDR1 SEHNR and CDR2 FQNEAQ (reference sequence). The CDR3 covers 14 residues. CDR3 residues: CASNLAGPNSPLHF. CDR3 nucleotides: TGTGCCAGCAACTTAGCGGGCCCGAATTCACCCCTCCACTTT.

V usage is TRBV9 and J usage is TRBJ2-3, with 9 bases aligning to TRBD2. Trimming removed 4 bases from V and 0 bases from J; junction bases left unmatched: 3. The CDR3 is 15 residues long. The germline V gene has CDR1 SGDLS and CDR2 YYNGEE. The CDR3: CASSQSGRSTDTQYF. CDR3 DNA: TGTGCCAGCAGCCAGAGCGGGAGGAGCACAGATACGCAGTATTTT.

This chain uses TRBV11-2 with TRBJ2-7, with 9 nucleotides matching TRBD2. In germline, CDR1 is SGHAT, CDR2 FQNNGV. The CDR3 is 16 residues long. V gave up 2 bases and J gave up 4 bases; unmatched junction bases: 9. This CDR3 reads CASSLRGAGGLYEQYF. CDR3 nucleotide sequence: TGTGCCAGCAGCTTACGGGGAGCGGGAGGATTGTACGAGCAGTACTTC.

This clone has just one count. This chain links TRBV30 with TRBJ1-1; D remains ambiguous. CDR3 length: 15 residues. V was trimmed by 0 bases and J by 0 bases, leaving 11 bases between them. The V gene's germline CDR1 is GTSNPN and CDR2 SVGIG (reference sequence). The CDR3 nucleotides are TGTGCCTGGAGTGTACGAGCAAAAATGAACACTGAAGCTTTCTTT. Translating it yields CAWSVRAKMNTEAFF.

This chain connects TRBV6-2 or TRBV6-3 to TRBJ1-5, with TRBD1 identical over 10 bases. V shed 6 bases, J shed 0 bases, and the junction held 8 bases outside the gene matches. This CDR3 comprises 17 residues. Germline CDR1 and CDR2: MNHEY and SVGEGT. The CDR3 DNA follows: TGTGCCAGCAGCGACAGGGGGCTAGGCGATAGCAATCAGCCCCAGCATTTT. Translation: CASSDRGLGDSNQPQHF.

The gene calls are TRBV19 and TRBJ1-1; perhaps TRBD1 as D (5 bases). The CDR3 is 14 amino acids. The V gene's germline CDR1 is LNHDA and CDR2 SQIVND (reference sequence). Trimming stripped 0 bases from V and 3 bases from J, with 8 bases between. The CDR3 sequence: CASSIDRDYTEAFF. The DNA for the CDR3 is TGTGCCAGTAGTATAGACAGGGATTACACTGAAGCTTTCTTT. Together with reference TRBV19 and TRBJ1-1, the CDR3 gives the full variable domain: DGGITQSPKYLFRKEGQNVTLSCEQNLNHDAMYWYRQDPGQGLRLIYYSQIVNDFQKGDIAEGYSVSREKKESFPLTVTSAQKNPTAFYLCASSIDRDYTEAFFGQGTRLTVV.

The gene calls are TRBV5-1 and TRBJ2-6; no firm D call. The CDR3 runs to 16 residues. The germline V gene has CDR1 SGHRS and CDR2 YFSETQ. Between the trimmed V and J ends, which lost 4 bases and 0 bases, there was a span of 11 bases. CDR3 DNA sequence: TGCGCCAGCAGCCTTACCGAGTACTCTGGGGCCAACGTCCTGACTTTC. Its protein is CASSLTEYSGANVLTF.

J is TRBJ1-4 and V is TRBV3-1 (or the pseudogene TRBV3-2); D not certain. CDR1 is LGHDT, CDR2 YNNKEL, per germline (reference sequence). V lost 4 bases to trimming and J lost 6 bases, with 15 bases between them. The CDR3 is 15 residues long. The CDR3 sequence is CASSRPGGRDEKLFF. CDR3 coding DNA: TGTGCCAGCAGCCGACCGGGTGGGAGGGATGAAAAACTGTTTTTT.